Sequencing of this T cell receptor (beta chain) was carried out in a study of T cells in Graves' hyperthyroidism and ophthalmopathy. Whole-study results and caveats: Among thyroid clonotypes expanded above 0.001, most also appeared in blood.

Amplification of TCR beta CDR3 regions used RNA as the template. HTBI primers were employed in a first-round RT-PCR of the TCR CDR3. One entry per CDR3 protein, called by TCRdb with MiXCR from the multiplex PCR reads. This sample has hundreds of thousands of distinct CDR3 sequences; 15% to 20% occur once, and the top ten carry approximately 18%. Patients having uncontrolled infection, another autoimmune disease, pregnancy or lactation were not included. This clonotype was detected many times. No antigen is known for it. This CDR3 has 15 residues. Deletions cut 6 bases from V and 8 bases from J, with 25 bases between. CDR1 is DFQATT and CDR2 is SNEGSKA in the germline V gene (reference sequence).

The sample consisted of blood. The J gene is TRBJ1-1, the V gene TRBV20-1; maybe TRBD1 (5 bases). This sequence originates from a woman younger than 35 with Graves' hyperthyroidism. The CDR3 DNA is TGCAGTGCGCATAGTGGGGGACCCCGGGTTTCAGAAGCTTTCTTT. This gives the protein CSAHSGGPRVSEAFF.